Detailed here is one T cell receptor beta chain. Sequencing used immunoSEQ multiplex PCR; TCRdb keeps in-frame clones, though not all of them. Of some 340,000 clones in the sample, 85% to 95% were seen once. Grouping used clinical history reported by participants in a survey and questionnaire. Per the germline V gene, CDR1 is SGHRS and CDR2 is YFSETQ. The CDR3 is 15 residues long. Trimming cost V 3 bases and J 5 bases, with 17 bases left between them. The data were obtained in a study of blood T cell repertoires in COVID-19. The sequence derives from a young woman who had been exposed to COVID-19. The sequenced material came from PBMCs or T cells enriched from blood (not recorded which). The chain is built from TRBV5-1 and TRBJ1-1; TRBD1 might be the D (5 bases). The CDR3 DNA reads as TGCGCCAGCAGCTCCGCAGGAATTCGGGGGACTGAAGCTTTCTTT. This codes for CASSSAGIRGTEAFF.